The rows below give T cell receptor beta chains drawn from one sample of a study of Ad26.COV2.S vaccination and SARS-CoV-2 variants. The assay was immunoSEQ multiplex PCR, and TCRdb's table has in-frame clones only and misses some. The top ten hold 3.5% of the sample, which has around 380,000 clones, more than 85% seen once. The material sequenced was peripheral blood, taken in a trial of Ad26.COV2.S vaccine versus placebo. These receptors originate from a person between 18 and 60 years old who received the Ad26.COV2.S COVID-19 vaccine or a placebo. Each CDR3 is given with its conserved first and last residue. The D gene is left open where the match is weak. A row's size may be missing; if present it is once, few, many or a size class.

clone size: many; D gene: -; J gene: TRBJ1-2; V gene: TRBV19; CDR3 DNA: TGTGCCAGTGGTACAGAGAACTGGGAAAGCTATGGCTACACCTTC; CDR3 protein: CASGTENWESYGYTF
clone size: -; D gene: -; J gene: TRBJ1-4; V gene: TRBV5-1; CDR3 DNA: TGCGCCAGCAGGCAAGATCCGTCCAGGGGTGAAAAACTGTTTTTT; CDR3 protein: CASRQDPSRGEKLFF
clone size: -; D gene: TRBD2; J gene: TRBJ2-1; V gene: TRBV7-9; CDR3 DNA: TGTGCCAGCAGCTTACCTCCCATGCGACTAGCGGGGGCCAGGGAGGAGCAGTTCTTC; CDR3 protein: CASSLPPMRLAGAREEQFF
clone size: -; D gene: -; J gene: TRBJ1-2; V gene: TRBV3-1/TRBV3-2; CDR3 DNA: TGTGCCAGCAGCCCCTCAGGGGCTAAATCGCGAGGCTACACCTTC; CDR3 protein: CASSPSGAKSRGYTF
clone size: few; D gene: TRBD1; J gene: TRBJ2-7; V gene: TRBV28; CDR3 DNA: TGTGCCAGCAGAGGGACAGCTACCTACGAGCAGTACTTC; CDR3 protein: CASRGTATYEQYF
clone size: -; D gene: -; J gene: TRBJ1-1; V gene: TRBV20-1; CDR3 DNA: TGCAGTGCTAGAACGGACACTGAAGCTTTCTTT; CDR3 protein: CSARTDTEAFF
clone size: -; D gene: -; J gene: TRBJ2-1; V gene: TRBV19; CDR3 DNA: TGTGCCAGTAGTATGGTCTGGGATGAGCAGTTCTTC; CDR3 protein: CASSMVWDEQFF
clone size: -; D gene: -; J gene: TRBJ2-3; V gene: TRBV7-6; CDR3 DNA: TGTGCCAGCAGCCCCCCAGGGGCAGATACGCAGTATTTT; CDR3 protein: CASSPPGADTQYF
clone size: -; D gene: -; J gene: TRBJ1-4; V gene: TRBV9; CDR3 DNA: TGTGCCAGCAGCGCCACAGGGACTACTAATGAAAAACTGTTTTTT; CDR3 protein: CASSATGTTNEKLFF
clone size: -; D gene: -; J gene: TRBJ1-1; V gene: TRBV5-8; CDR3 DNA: TGTGCCAGCAGCTTGATCAGTGAAGCTTTCTTT; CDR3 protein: CASSLISEAFF
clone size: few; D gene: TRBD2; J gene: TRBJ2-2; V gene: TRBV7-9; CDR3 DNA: TGTGCCAGCAGCCTAGCGGGGGTGAACACCGGGGAGCTGTTTTTT; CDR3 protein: CASSLAGVNTGELFF